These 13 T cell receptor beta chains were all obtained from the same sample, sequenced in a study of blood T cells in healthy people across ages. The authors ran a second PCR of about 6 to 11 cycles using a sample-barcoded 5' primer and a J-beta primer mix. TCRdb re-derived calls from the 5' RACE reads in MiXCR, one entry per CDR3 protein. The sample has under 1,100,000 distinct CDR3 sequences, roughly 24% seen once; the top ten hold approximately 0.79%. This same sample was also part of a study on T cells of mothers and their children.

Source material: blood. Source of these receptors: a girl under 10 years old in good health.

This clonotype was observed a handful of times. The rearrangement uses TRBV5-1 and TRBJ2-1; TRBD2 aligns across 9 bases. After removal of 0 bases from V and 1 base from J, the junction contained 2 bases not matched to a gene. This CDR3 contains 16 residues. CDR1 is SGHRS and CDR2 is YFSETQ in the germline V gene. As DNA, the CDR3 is TGCGCCAGCAGCTTGGGGACTAGCGTGTCCTACAATGAGCAGTTCTTC. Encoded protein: CASSLGTSVSYNEQFF.

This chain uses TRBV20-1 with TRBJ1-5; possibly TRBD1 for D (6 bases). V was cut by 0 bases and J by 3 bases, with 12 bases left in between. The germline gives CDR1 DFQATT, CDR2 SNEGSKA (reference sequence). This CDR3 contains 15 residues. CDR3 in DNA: TGCAGTGCTAGAGATGTGGGGGGGCCCAATCAGCCCCAGCATTTT. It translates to CSARDVGGPNQPQHF.

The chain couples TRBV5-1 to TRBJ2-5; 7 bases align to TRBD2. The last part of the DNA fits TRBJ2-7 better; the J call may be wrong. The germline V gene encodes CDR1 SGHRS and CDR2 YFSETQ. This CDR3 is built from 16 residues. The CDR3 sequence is CASSLGGAGLTYEQYF. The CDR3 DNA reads TGCGCCAGCAGCTTGGGGGGAGCGGGACTTACCTACGAGCAGTACTTC.

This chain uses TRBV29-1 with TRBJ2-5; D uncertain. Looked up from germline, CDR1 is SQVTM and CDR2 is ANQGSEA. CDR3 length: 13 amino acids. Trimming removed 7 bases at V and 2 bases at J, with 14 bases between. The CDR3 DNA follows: TGCAGCGACTCGTTCGGTCTACAAGAGACCCAGTACTTC. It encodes CSDSFGLQETQYF. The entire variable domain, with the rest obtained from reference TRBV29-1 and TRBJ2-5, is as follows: SAVISQKPSRDICQRGTSLTIQCQVDSQVTMMFWYRQQPGQSLTLIATANQGSEATYESGFVIDKFPISRPNLTFSTLTVSNMSPEDSSIYLCSDSFGLQETQYFGPGTRLLVL.

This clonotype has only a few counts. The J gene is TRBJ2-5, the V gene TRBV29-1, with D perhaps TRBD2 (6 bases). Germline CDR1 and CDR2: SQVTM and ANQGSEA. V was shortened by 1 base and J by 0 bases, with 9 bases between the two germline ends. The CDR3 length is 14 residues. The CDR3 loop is CSVEGGGDQETQYF. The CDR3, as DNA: TGCAGCGTTGAAGGAGGAGGGGACCAAGAGACCCAGTACTTC.

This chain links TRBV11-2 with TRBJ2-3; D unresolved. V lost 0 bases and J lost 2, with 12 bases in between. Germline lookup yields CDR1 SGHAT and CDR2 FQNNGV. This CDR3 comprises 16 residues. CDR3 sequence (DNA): TGTGCCAGCAGCTTAGAGAGAGGCCAGCTCACAGATACGCAGTATTTT. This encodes CASSLERGQLTDTQYF.

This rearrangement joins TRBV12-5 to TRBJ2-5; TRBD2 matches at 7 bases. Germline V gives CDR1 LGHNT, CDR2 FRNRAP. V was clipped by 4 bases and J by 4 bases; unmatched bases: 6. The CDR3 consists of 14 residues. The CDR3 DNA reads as TGTGCTAGTGGTTCCGCAGCGGGAACAGAGACCCAGTACTTC. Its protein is CASGSAAGTETQYF.

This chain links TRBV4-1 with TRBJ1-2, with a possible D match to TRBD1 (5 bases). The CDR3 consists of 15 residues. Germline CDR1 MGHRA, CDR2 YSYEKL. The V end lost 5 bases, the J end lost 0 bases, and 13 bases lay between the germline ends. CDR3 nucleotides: TGCGCCAGCAGCAAGCCGGGGGGGGCTAACTATGGCTACACCTTC. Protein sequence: CASSKPGGANYGYTF.

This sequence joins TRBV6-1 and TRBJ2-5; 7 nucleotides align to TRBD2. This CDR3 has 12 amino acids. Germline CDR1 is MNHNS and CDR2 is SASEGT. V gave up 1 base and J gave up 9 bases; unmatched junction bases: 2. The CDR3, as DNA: TGTGCCAGCAGTGAAGGGGGGGGGGCCCAGTACTTC. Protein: CASSEGGGAQYF.

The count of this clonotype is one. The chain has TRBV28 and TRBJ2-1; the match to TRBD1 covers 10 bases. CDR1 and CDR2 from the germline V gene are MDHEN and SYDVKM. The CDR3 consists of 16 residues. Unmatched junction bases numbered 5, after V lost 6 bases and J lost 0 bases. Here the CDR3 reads CASRRDRGSSYNEQFF. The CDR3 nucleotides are TGTGCCAGCAGAAGGGACAGGGGCTCCTCCTACAATGAGCAGTTCTTC.

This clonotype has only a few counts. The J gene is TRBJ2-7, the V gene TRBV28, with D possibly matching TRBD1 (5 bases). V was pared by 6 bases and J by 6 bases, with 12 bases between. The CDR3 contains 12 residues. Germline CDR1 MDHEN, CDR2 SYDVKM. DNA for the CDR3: TGTGCCAGCAGCAGGGCGATGGGCGAGCAGTACTTC. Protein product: CASSRAMGEQYF.

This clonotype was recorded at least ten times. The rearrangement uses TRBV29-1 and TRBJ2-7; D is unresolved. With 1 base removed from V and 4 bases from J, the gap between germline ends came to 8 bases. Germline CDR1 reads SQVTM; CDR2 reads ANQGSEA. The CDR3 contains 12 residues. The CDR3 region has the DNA TGCAGCGTTGAAGGGTTAGGTTACGAGCAGTACTTC. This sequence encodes CSVEGLGYEQYF.

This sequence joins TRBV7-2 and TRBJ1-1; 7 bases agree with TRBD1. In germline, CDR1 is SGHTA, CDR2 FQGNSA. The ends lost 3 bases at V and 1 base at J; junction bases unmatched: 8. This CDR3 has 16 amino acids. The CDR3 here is CASSFRKGAKNTEAFF. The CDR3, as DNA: TGTGCCAGCAGCTTTAGAAAGGGGGCCAAGAACACTGAAGCTTTCTTT.